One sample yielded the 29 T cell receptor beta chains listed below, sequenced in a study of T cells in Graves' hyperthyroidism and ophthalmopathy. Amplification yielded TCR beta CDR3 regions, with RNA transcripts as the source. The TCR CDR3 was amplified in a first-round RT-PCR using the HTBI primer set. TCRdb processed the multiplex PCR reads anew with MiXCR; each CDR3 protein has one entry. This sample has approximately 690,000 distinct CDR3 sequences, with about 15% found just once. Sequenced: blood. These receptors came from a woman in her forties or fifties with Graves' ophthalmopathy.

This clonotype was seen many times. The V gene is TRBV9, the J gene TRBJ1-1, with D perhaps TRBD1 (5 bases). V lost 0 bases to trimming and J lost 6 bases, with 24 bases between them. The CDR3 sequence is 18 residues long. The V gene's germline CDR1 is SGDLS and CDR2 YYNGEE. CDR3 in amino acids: CASSVGGEADRPSPEAFF. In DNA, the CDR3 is TGTGCCAGCAGCGTAGGCGGTGAGGCAGACAGACCGTCCCCTGAAGCTTTCTTT.

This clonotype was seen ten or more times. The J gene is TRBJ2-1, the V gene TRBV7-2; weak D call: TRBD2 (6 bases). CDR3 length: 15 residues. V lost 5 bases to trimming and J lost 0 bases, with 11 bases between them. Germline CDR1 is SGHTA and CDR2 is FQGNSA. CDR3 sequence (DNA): TGTGCCAGCAGCACGGGACTGAGCTCCTACAATGAGCAGTTCTTC. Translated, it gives CASSTGLSSYNEQFF.

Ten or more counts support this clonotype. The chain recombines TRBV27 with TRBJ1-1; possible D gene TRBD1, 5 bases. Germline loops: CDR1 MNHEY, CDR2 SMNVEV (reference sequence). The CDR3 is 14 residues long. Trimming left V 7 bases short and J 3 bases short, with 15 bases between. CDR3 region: CASTLYTGHTEAFF. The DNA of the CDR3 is TGTGCCAGCACCTTATACACGGGACACACTGAAGCTTTCTTT.

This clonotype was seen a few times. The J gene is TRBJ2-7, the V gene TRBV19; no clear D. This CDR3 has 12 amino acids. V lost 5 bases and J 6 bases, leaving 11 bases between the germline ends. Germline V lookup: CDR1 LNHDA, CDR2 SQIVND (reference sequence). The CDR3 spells CASSPPGSEQYF. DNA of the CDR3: TGTGCCAGTAGTCCGCCAGGTAGCGAGCAGTACTTC.

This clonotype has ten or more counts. The CDR3 here is CASSPPGRDQSYEQYF. CDR3 in DNA: TGTGCCAGCTCACCACCAGGCAGGGACCAGTCCTACGAGCAGTACTTC. This sequence joins TRBV18 and TRBJ2-7; the D call may be TRBD1 or TRBD2 (5 bases each). This CDR3 has 16 residues. With 0 bases removed from V and 1 base from J, the gap between germline ends came to 13 bases. Per germline, CDR1 KGHSH and CDR2 LQKENI.

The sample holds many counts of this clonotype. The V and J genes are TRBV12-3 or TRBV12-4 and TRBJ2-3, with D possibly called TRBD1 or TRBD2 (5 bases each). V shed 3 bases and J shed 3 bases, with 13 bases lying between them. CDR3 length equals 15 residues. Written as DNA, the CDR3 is TGTGCCAGCAGTTTTCCCCGGGGCAGGACAGATACGCAGTATTTT. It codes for CASSFPRGRTDTQYF.

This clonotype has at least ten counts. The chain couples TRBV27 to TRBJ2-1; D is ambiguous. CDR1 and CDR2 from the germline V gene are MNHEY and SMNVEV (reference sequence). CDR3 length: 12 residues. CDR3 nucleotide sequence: TGTGAGGCCCTTAGCTCCTACAATGAGCAGTTCTTC. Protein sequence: CEALSSYNEQFF.

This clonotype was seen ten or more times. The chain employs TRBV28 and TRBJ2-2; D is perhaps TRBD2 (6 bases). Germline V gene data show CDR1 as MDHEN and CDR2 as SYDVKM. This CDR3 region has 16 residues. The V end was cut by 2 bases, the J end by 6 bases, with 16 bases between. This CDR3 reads CASSLGGAGRAGELFF. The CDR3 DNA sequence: TGTGCCAGCAGTTTAGGAGGCGCGGGGCGCGCCGGGGAGCTGTTTTTT.

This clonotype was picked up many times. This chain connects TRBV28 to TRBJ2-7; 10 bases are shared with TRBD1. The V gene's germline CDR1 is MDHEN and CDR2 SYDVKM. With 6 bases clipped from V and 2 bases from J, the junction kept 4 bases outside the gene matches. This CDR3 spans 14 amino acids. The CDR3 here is CASRGGTGAYEQYF. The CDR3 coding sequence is TGTGCCAGCAGGGGCGGGACAGGGGCCTACGAGCAGTACTTC.

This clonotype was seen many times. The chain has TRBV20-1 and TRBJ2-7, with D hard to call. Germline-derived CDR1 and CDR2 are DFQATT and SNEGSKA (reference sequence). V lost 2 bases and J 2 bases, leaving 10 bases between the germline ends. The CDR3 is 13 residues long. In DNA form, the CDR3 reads TGCAGTGCTAGAACGCGACCAACCTACGAGCAGTACTTC. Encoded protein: CSARTRPTYEQYF.

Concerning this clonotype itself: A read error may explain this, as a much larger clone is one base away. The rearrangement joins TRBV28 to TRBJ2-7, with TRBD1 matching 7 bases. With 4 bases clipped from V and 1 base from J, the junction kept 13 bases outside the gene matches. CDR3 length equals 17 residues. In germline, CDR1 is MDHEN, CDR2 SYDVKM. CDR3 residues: CASSSLFSPGQSYEQYF. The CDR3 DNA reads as TGTGCCAGCAGTTCTCTGTTTAGCCCGGGACAGTCCTACGAGCAGTACTTC.

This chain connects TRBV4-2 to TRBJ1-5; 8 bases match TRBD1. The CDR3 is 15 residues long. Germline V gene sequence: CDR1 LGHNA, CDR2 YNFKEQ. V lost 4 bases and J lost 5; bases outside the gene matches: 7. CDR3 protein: CASSPDQGADQPQHF. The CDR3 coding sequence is TGTGCCAGCAGCCCTGATCAGGGGGCTGATCAGCCCCAGCATTTT.

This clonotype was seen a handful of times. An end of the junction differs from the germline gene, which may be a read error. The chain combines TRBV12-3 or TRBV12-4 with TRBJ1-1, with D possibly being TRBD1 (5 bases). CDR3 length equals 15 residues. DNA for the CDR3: TGTGCCAGCCGATGGGGGGGAATATTGGCCACTGTAGCTTTCTTT. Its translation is CASRWGGILATVAFF.

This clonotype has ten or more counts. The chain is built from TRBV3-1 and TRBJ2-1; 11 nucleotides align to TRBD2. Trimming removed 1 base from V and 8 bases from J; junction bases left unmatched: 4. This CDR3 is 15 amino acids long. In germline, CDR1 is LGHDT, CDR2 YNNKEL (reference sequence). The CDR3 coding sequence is TGTGCCAGCAGCCAAGGACTAGCGGGAAGCGATGAGCAGTTCTTC. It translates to CASSQGLAGSDEQFF.

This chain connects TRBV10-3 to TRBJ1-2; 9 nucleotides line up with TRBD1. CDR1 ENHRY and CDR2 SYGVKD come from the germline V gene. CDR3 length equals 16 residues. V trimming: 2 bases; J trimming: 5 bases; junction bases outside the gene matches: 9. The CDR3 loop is CAISEGTGSSLYGYTF. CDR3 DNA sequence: TGTGCCATCAGTGAGGGGACAGGGAGTTCCCTATATGGCTACACCTTC.

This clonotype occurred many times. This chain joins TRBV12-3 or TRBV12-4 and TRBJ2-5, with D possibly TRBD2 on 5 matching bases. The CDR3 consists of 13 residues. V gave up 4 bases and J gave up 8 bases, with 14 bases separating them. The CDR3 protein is CASSSPGIATQYF. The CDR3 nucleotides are TGTGCCAGCAGTTCCCCCGGGATCGCCACCCAGTACTTC.

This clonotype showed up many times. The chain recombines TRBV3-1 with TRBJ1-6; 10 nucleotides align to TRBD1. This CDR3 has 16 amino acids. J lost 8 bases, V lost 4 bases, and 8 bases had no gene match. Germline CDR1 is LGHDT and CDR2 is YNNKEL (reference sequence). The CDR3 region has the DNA TGTGCCAGCAGCCGCGAACGAGGACAGGGGGATTCACCCCTCCACTTT. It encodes CASSRERGQGDSPLHF.

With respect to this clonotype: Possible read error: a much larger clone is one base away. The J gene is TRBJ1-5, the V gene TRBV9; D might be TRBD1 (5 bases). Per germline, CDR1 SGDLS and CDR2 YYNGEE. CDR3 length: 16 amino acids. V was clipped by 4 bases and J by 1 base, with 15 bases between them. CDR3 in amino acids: CASSPGGVLSNQPQHF. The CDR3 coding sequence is TGTGCCAGCAGCCCTGGGGGGGTCTTAAGCAATCAGCCCCAGCATTTT.

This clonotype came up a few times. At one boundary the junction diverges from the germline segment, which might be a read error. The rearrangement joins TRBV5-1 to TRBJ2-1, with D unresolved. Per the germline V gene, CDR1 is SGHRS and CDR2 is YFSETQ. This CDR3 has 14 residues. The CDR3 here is CAISLAPETNEQFF. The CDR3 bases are TGCGCCATCAGCTTGGCTCCAGAAACCAATGAGCAGTTCTTC.

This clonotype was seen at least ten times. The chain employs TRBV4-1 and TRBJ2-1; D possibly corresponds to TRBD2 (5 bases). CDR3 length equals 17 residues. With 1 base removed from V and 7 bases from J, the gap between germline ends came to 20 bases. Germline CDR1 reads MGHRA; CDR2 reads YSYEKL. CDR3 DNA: TGCGCCAGCAGCCAAGTTGATATGGGGTTCAGGAGGAATGAGCAGTTCTTC. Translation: CASSQVDMGFRRNEQFF.

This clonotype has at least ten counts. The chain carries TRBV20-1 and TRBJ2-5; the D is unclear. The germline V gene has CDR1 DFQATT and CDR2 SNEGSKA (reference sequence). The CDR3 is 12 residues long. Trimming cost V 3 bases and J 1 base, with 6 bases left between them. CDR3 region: CSASSPQETQYF. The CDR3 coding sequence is TGCAGTGCTAGCAGCCCCCAAGAGACCCAGTACTTC.

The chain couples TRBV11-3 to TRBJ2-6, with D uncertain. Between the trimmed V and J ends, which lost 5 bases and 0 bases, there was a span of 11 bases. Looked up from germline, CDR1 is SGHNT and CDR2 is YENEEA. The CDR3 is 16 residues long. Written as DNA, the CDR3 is TGTGCCAGCAGCGCCAGCTGGCGCTCTGGGGCCAACGTCCTGACTTTC. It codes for CASSASWRSGANVLTF.

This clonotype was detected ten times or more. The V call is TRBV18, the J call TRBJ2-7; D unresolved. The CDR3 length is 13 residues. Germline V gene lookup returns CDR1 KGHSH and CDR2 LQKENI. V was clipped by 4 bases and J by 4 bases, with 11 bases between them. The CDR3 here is CASSRGNSYEQYF. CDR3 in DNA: TGTGCCAGCTCACGGGGTAATAGTTACGAGCAGTACTTC.

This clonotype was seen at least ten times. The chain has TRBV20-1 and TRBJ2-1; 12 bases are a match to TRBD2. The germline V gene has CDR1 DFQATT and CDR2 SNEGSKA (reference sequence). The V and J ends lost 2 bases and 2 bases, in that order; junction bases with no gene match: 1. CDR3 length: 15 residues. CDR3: CSARRLAGAYNEQFF. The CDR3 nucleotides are TGCAGTGCTAGAAGACTAGCGGGGGCCTACAATGAGCAGTTCTTC.

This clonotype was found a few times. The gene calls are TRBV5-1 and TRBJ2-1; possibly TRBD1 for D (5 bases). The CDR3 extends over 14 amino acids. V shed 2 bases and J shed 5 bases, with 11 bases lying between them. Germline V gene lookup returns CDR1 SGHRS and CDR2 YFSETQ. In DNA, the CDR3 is TGCGCCAGCAGCTTTGCCCAGGGTGACAATGAGCAGTTCTTC. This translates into CASSFAQGDNEQFF.

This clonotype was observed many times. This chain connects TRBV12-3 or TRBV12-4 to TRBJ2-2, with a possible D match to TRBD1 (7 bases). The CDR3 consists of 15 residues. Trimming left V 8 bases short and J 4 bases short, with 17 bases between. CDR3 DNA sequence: TGTGCCAGCTTTCGTACAGGGGAGGCCACCGGGGAGCTGTTTTTT. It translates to CASFRTGEATGELFF.

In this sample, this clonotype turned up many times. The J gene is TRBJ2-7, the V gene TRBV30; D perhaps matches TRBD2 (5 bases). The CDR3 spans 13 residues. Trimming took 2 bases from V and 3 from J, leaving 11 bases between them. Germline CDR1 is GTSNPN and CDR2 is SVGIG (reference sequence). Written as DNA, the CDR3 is TGTGCCTGGAGTAGAGGGAGCAACTACGAGCAGTACTTC. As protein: CAWSRGSNYEQYF.

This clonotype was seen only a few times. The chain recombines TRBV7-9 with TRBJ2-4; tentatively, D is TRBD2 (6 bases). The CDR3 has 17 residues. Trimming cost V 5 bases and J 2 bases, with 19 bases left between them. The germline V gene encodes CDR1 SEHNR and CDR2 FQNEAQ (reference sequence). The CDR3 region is CASSRTGGDITKNIQYF. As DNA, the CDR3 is TGTGCCAGCAGCCGGACCGGGGGTGATATTACCAAAAACATTCAGTACTTC.

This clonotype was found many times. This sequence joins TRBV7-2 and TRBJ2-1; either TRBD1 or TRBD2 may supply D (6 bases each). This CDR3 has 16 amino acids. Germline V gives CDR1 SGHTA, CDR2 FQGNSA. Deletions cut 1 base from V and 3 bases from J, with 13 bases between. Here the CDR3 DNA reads TGTGCCAGCAGCTTAGTGGGCGGAGGGGGCTACAATGAGCAGTTCTTC. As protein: CASSLVGGGGYNEQFF.